This T cell receptor (beta chain) was recorded in a study of blood T cell repertoires in COVID-19. About the research overall: Nucleic acid was either cDNA or gDNA, and it came from T cells, B-cell-depleted T cells, or PBMCs.

Per the authors' pipeline: For nucleated cells, counts were estimated from reference gene primer amplification. Method: immunoSEQ multiplex PCR; TCRdb's copy keeps in-frame clones and lacks some. The V and J calls and clone size are taken from that table; D and trimming were inferred from the DNA. The table has around 310,000 clones, 85% to 90% seen once. The CDR3 runs to 15 residues. The germline V gene encodes CDR1 MNHEY and CDR2 SVGEGT. The V and J ends lost 6 bases and 2 bases respectively, with 13 bases between them. The TCR sequence derives from a woman aged 40 to 50 with COVID-19, enrolled during active disease. V usage is TRBV6-2 or TRBV6-3 and J usage is TRBJ2-2; D uncertain. Sequenced sample: peripheral blood. The DNA for the CDR3 is TGTGCCAGCAGCTTACAGAGAGTAAACACCGGGGAGCTGTTTTTT. Amino acids: CASSLQRVNTGELFF.